This T cell receptor beta chain was retrieved from a study of blood T cells in healthy people across ages. Study findings and constraints: PBMCs went unsorted, and a conclusive naive versus antigen-experienced comparison was therefore prevented.

Every participating donor contributed about 10 milliliters of peripheral blood through a draw. V was cut by 1 base and J by 5 bases, with 11 bases left in between. Germline CDR1 and CDR2: SGHTA and FQGNSA. CDR3 size: 14 residues. Worth noting for this clonotype: What it recognizes is unknown.

Together with a sample-barcoded 5' primer, a J-beta primer mix was included in a second PCR lasting about 6 to 11 cycles. TCRdb used MiXCR to reprocess the 5' RACE reads, holding one entry per CDR3 protein. The data show hundreds of thousands of distinct CDR3 sequences, about 51% seen once. This chain links TRBV7-2 with TRBJ2-5; D tentatively fits TRBD1 or TRBD2 (5 bases each). The source of this sequence is a woman of 80 years or more in good health. The sample consisted of blood. The CDR3 DNA sequence: TGTGCCAGCAGCTTAGGGGGGAAACAGGAGACCCAGTACTTC. Encoded protein: CASSLGGKQETQYF. Combining the CDR3 with reference TRBV7-2 and TRBJ2-5 gives the whole variable domain GAGVSQSPSNKVTEKGKDVELRCDPISGHTALYWYRQSLGQGLEFLIYFQGNSAPDKSGLPSDRFSAERTGGSVSTLTIQRTQQEDSAVYLCASSLGGKQETQYFGPGTRLLVL.